This T cell receptor beta chain was captured by sequencing in a study of Ad26.COV2.S vaccination and SARS-CoV-2 variants (dated by TCRdb to the early 2020s). Regarding the research as a whole: Donors in the vaccine arm were drawn from COV1001, a multicentre, randomized, double-blind, placebo-controlled phase I-IIa trial testing Ad26.COV2.S in healthy adults. Dosing of Ad26.COV2.S was intramuscular, at either 5x10^10 or 1x10^11 viral particles, delivered as one shot or as two shots spaced 56 days apart. TCRbeta repertoire sequencing was used to assess the specificity and breadth of SARS-CoV-2-reactive T cell receptors after Ad26.COV2.S vaccination. The TCR-sequenced set comprised about 32 samples: about 19 Ad26.COV2.S vaccine recipients, 5 placebo recipients and 8 SARS-CoV-2 convalescent individuals. Participants in the trial were split at random into five groups of five each, receiving low-dose or high-dose Ad26.COV2.S once or twice, or else placebo on both occasions. Blinding of investigators to trial group allocation was maintained during experiments and outcome assessment.

In light of the paper, this sample's treatment or condition label describes: over 15 received Ad26.COV2.S at low or high dose, single or two shots; several received placebo; per-sample allocation not given. For vaccine and placebo recipients, the sequenced repertoires came from samples collected on day 63 after the first injection. Cohort 1b enrolled 20 to 30 adults aged 18-55 years at a single site in Boston, USA, between 29 July and 7 August 2020. Ad26.COV2.S was a replication-incompetent adenovirus type 26 vector expressing a prefusion-stabilized SARS-CoV-2 spike protein from the original Wuhan strain. The CDR3, from cysteine to phenylalanine, totals 14 residues. The only DNA kept is the CDR3, 42 bases in frame from the first base. Here V drops 4 bases and J drops 4 bases, and the junction holds 2 bases not matched to any gene. As encoded in the germline V gene, CDR1 is SGHRS while CDR2 is YFSETQ.

Results and caveats for the whole study, not just this receptor: Substantial breadth of spike-specific CD8+ and CD4+ T cell responses was reported after vaccination. Higher spike-specific TCR breadth was observed in Ad26.COV2.S recipients than in placebo recipients (P = 0.0014). Vaccine and placebo recipients had similar non-spike TCR breadth, a finding consistent with the vaccine containing only spike. According to the authors, total T cell responses may have been underestimated by the TCR breadth and depth analyses. The study was not powered for comparison of responses between vaccine doses or regimens.

TCRbeta CDR3 regions were sequenced with the immunoSEQ Assay. After extraction, genomic DNA underwent amplification by bias-controlled multiplex PCR, followed by high-throughput sequencing. From the authors' description of their analysis: To quantify the absolute abundance of each unique TCRbeta CDR3 region, sequences were collapsed and filtered. Usable DNA was measured by amplifying reference genes present in all nucleated cells, and TCRbeta template counts were normalized to that usable DNA to estimate T cell fraction. Repertoire TCRs were annotated as SARS-CoV-2-specific when V gene, CDR3 amino acid sequence and J gene were exactly matched to a known reactive TCR set. The reference SARS-CoV-2 TCR set came from MIRA and was filtered for enrichment in COVID-19-positive ImmuneCODE repertoires, removing public or cross-reactive TCRs. Using the MIRA antigens, annotated TCRs were further analysed by specific ORF or by position within an ORF. Breadth was defined as annotated unique rearrangements over total unique productive rearrangements; depth was the summed frequency of those rearrangements. TCR breadth was compared between groups using two-sided Wilcoxon rank-sum tests. TCRdb's version of the immuneACCESS table is confined to in-frame rearrangements and falls short of the full clone set. An unresolved V gene accounts for under half of the shortfall where checked; the remainder is of unknown origin. The V and J calls and clone size were taken over from that table, and D and trimming were inferred from the DNA. The sample data list about 320,000 clones, and 86% of these were observed just once. In total, the top ten clones hold 1.5% to 2% of the sample.

Remarks on this clone: It lacks a known antigen. Base qualities are not recorded, but no much larger clone differs from it by a single base.

The chain joins TRBV5-1 to TRBJ2-3; TRBD1 matches 11 bases in the middle. Here the sequenced sample was peripheral blood, taken in a trial of Ad26.COV2.S vaccine versus placebo. The TCR originated in a person aged 18-65 years who received the Ad26.COV2.S COVID-19 vaccine or a placebo. The CDR3 protein: CASSRTGGSDTQYF. The DNA reads as follows: TGCGCCAGCAGCAGGACAGGGGGCTCAGATACGCAGTATTTT.